This entry features one TCR beta chain sequence. The record originates from a study of cytomegalovirus exposure and HLA in healthy donors. 13 Jbeta primers and 60 Vbeta primers were used for the PCR. Assay: immunoSEQ multiplex PCR; the TCRdb copy retains only in-frame clones and omits some. The table shows around 98,000 clones, with 60% to 80% occurring only once. The CDR3 has 16 amino acids. CDR1 is MNHEY and CDR2 is SVGAGI in the germline V gene. V was shortened by 0 bases and J by 3 bases, with 14 bases between the two germline ends. This chain links TRBV6-5 with TRBJ1-2, with D perhaps matching TRBD1 (6 bases). Sequenced material: PBMCs. The clonotype was recovered from a female donor in good health and CMV-seronegative. The CDR3 DNA is TGTGCCAGCAGTTACTCGTTGCGGGGGCTTGACTATGGCTACACCTTC. Protein: CASSYSLRGLDYGYTF.